This T cell receptor (beta chain) was sequenced for a study of blood T cell repertoires in COVID-19. In the source study's methods: Estimation of nucleated cell counts was performed using reference gene primer amplification. The method was immunoSEQ multiplex PCR; TCRdb's version includes in-frame clones alone and lacks a portion of them. The DNA was the basis for D and trimming; V, J and clone size are from that table. The sample has roughly 160,000 clones; less than 80% are singletons. The germline V and J ends were trimmed by 5 bases and 0 bases, with 8 bases remaining between them. The CDR3 spans 14 residues. Germline lookup yields CDR1 MNHEY and CDR2 SVGEGT. Participants, about 18 to 90 years old, spanned under 30 US areas. Participant-given clinical history determined each cohort assignment.

The receptor was isolated from a woman in her seventies in a cohort exposed to, infected with or recovered from COVID-19 (not recorded which). The chain recombines TRBV6-2 or TRBV6-3 with TRBJ1-5; D unresolved. Sequenced input: PBMCs or T cells enriched from blood (not recorded which). CDR3 amino acids: CASSRSHSNQPQHF. The CDR3 DNA reads as TGTGCCAGCAGTCGGAGTCATAGCAATCAGCCCCAGCATTTT.